The 3 T cell receptor beta chains reported below all come from one sample, sequenced in a study of control samples from healthy donors and cancer patients. The assay was immunoSEQ multiplex PCR, and TCRdb's table has in-frame clones only and misses some. The sample has 350,000 to 450,000 clones, 90% seen once. The sequenced material came from PBMCs. These receptors came from a middle-aged man with head and neck cancer.

The chain joins TRBV6-5 to TRBJ1-1; TRBD1 agrees at 10 bases. With 4 bases clipped from V and 10 bases from J, the junction kept 9 bases outside the gene matches. This CDR3 is built from 14 residues. The V gene's germline CDR1 is MNHEY and CDR2 SVGAGI. The CDR3 is CASSSRQGAVAAFF. CDR3 sequence (DNA): TGTGCCAGCAGTTCCCGACAGGGGGCCGTTGCAGCTTTCTTT.

This clone occurred a few times. This chain joins TRBV11-3 and TRBJ2-3; tentatively, D is TRBD2 (5 bases). Trimming pared 6 bases from V and 2 bases from J, leaving 15 bases between. Per the germline V gene, CDR1 is SGHNT and CDR2 is YENEEA. The CDR3 sequence is 15 residues long. CDR3 in DNA: TGTGCCAGCAGGCGGAGCGGAGCGGTCACAGATACGCAGTATTTT. Residues: CASRRSGAVTDTQYF.

There are many counts of this clone. V gene TRBV6-2 or TRBV6-3 combines with J gene TRBJ1-1; D is perhaps TRBD1 (5 bases). The germline CDR1 and CDR2 sequences are MNHEY and SVGEGT. The CDR3 runs to 13 residues. V was shortened by 5 bases and J by 4 bases, with 11 bases between the two germline ends. CDR3 nucleotide sequence: TGTGCCAGCAGTAACGGGGCCTTCACTGAAGCTTTCTTT. It is translated as CASSNGAFTEAFF.